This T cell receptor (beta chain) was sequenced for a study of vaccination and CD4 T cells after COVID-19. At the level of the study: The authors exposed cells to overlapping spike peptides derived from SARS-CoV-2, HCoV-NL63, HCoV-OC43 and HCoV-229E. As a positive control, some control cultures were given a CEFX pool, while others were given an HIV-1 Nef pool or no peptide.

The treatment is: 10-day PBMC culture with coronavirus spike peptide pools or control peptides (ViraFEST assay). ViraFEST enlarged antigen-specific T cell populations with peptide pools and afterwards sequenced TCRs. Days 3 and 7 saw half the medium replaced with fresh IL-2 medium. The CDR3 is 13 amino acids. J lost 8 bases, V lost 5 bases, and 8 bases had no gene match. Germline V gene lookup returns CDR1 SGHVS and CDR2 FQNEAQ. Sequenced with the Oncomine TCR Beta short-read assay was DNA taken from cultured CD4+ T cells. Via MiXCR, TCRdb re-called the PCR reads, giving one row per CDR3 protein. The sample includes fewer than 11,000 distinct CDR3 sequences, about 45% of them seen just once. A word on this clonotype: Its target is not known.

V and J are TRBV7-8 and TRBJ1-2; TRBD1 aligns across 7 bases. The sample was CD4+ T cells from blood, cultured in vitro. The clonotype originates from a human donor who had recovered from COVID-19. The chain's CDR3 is CASSKDRVGGYTF. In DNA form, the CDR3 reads TGTGCCAGCAGCAAAGACAGGGTTGGCGGCTACACCTTC.